Below, 32 T cell receptor beta chains from the same sample are listed, as sequenced in a study of blood T cell repertoires in COVID-19. Some clones are missing from TCRdb's copy, which holds only in-frame ones; the method was immunoSEQ multiplex PCR. The profile covers under 150,000 clones, with approximately 83% appearing a single time and 4% taken by the ten largest. Sequenced: peripheral blood. The receptors here all came from a woman aged 55 to 70 with acute or convalescent COVID-19.

This clone is a singleton in its sample. The chain carries TRBV19 and TRBJ1-5; tentative D call: TRBD1 (5 bases). CDR1 and CDR2 from the germline V gene are LNHDA and SQIVND (reference sequence). Trimming took off 5 bases at V and 6 bases at J, with 14 bases between the two ends. The CDR3 spans 14 residues. The CDR3 DNA reads TGTGCCAGTAGTTTGGGGACTACATTTCAGCCCCAGCATTTT. Protein: CASSLGTTFQPQHF. The full variable domain, its missing parts supplied by reference TRBV19 and TRBJ1-5, is DGGITQSPKYLFRKEGQNVTLSCEQNLNHDAMYWYRQDPGQGLRLIYYSQIVNDFQKGDIAEGYSVSREKKESFPLTVTSAQKNPTAFYLCASSLGTTFQPQHFGDGTRLSIL.

This clone appeared a single time. CDR3 loop: CATSREAGENEKLFF. CDR3 DNA sequence: TGTGCCACCAGCAGAGAGGCAGGGGAGAATGAAAAACTGTTTTTT. The J gene is TRBJ1-4, the V gene TRBV15; tentative D call: TRBD1 (6 bases). Trimming cost V 0 bases and J 5 bases, with 10 bases left between them. The CDR3 covers 15 residues. Germline values: CDR1 LNHNV, CDR2 YYDKDF (reference sequence).

This clone has just a few counts. The chain employs TRBV5-4 and TRBJ2-1; D might be TRBD1 (5 bases). Trimming removed 7 bases at V and 6 bases at J, with 11 bases between. Per germline, CDR1 SGHNT and CDR2 YYREEE (reference sequence). The CDR3 consists of 12 residues. The CDR3 nucleotides read TGTGCCAGCCAGTCAGGGTTCAATGAGCAGTTCTTC. Protein sequence: CASQSGFNEQFF. Full variable domain (remainder filled in from reference TRBV5-4 and TRBJ2-1): ETGVTQSPTHLIKTRGQQVTLRCSSQSGHNTVSWYQQALGQGPQFIFQYYREEENGRGNFPPRFSGLQFPNYSSELNVNALELDDSALYLCASQSGFNEQFFGPGTRLTVL.

The V gene is TRBV11-1, the J gene TRBJ2-1, with TRBD2 matching 9 bases. This CDR3 contains 13 residues. Germline V gives CDR1 SGHAT, CDR2 FQDESV (reference sequence). After removal of 5 bases from V and 6 bases from J, the junction contained 2 bases not matched to a gene. CDR3 sequence: CASSRAGGNEQFF. CDR3 in DNA: TGTGCCAGCAGCCGAGCGGGAGGCAATGAGCAGTTCTTC.

The genes are TRBV3-1 (or the pseudogene TRBV3-2) and TRBJ1-1; 9 bases are shared with TRBD1. The length of the CDR3 is 14 residues. With 4 bases clipped from V and 12 bases from J, the junction kept 12 bases outside the gene matches. The germline gives CDR1 LGHDT, CDR2 YNNKEL (reference sequence). The CDR3 reads CASSRLPGQGESFF. The CDR3 bases are TGTGCCAGCAGCCGGTTACCGGGACAGGGTGAGTCTTTCTTT.

The chain is built from TRBV28 and TRBJ1-3, with D maybe TRBD1 (6 bases). The CDR3 length is 12 residues. CDR1 MDHEN and CDR2 SYDVKM come from the germline V gene. V was pared by 4 bases and J by 8 bases, with 9 bases between. The DNA of the CDR3 is TGTGCCAGCAGTTCAGGGGTTTACACCATATATTTT. Residues: CASSSGVYTIYF.

The V gene is TRBV19, the J gene TRBJ2-2; D may be TRBD2 (6 bases). This CDR3 has 15 residues. V lost 5 bases to trimming and J lost 9 bases, with 19 bases between them. Germline V CDR1 and CDR2: LNHDA, SQIVND (reference sequence). DNA of the CDR3: TGTGCCAGTAGTCCCTCGGCGGGACGAAGACGGGAGCTGTTTTTT. Protein sequence: CASSPSAGRRRELFF.

This sequence joins TRBV5-5 and TRBJ1-2, with unresolved D. The CDR3 runs to 13 residues. Trimming pared 3 bases from V and 2 bases from J, leaving 8 bases between. Germline loops: CDR1 SGHKS, CDR2 YYEKEE (reference sequence). The CDR3 DNA reads as TGTGCCAGCAGCTCCCGGGAGAACTATGGCTACACCTTC. Translating it yields CASSSRENYGYTF. Drawing the rest from reference TRBV5-5 and TRBJ1-2, the complete variable domain is DAGVTQSPTHLIKTRGQQVTLRCSPISGHKSVSWYQQVLGQGPQFIFQYYEKEERGRGNFPDRFSARQFPNYSSELNVNALLLGDSALYLCASSSRENYGYTFGSGTRLTVV.

The rearrangement uses TRBV27 and TRBJ1-5, with D possibly TRBD1 on 5 matching bases. Germline V lookup: CDR1 MNHEY, CDR2 SMNVEV (reference sequence). The V gene lost 4 bases and the J gene lost 1 base, with 11 bases spanning the gap. The CDR3 is 15 residues long. This chain's CDR3 is CASSWGGWSNQPQHF. The CDR3 coding sequence is TGTGCCAGCAGTTGGGGGGGTTGGAGCAATCAGCCCCAGCATTTT.

CDR3 loop: CASSVTGTGVEQFF. The DNA for the CDR3 is TGTGCCAGCAGTGTTACCGGGACAGGAGTTGAGCAGTTCTTC. The chain combines TRBV27 with TRBJ2-1; 8 positions agree with TRBD1. The length of the CDR3 is 14 residues. J was trimmed by 9 bases and V by 5 bases; bases with no gene match: 9. Per germline, CDR1 MNHEY and CDR2 SMNVEV (reference sequence).

This clone was counted a single time. The chain recombines TRBV9 with TRBJ2-2; D might be TRBD2 (6 bases). V dropped 3 bases and J dropped 5 bases, with 14 bases sitting between them. Per the germline V gene, CDR1 is SGDLS and CDR2 is YYNGEE. This CDR3 has 15 residues. The CDR3, as DNA: TGTGCCAGCAGCGCCGGGACTTCTTATACCGGGGAGCTGTTTTTT. This sequence encodes CASSAGTSYTGELFF.

V gene TRBV15 combines with J gene TRBJ2-3, with 9 bases that match TRBD2. The CDR3 has 16 amino acids. Germline assignment: CDR1 LNHNV and CDR2 YYDKDF (reference sequence). J was trimmed by 5 bases and V by 0 bases; bases with no gene match: 6. The CDR3 here is CATSRDDAGGEDTQYF. The CDR3 bases are TGTGCCACCAGCAGAGACGATGCGGGAGGGGAAGATACGCAGTATTTT.

This chain joins TRBV5-8 and TRBJ1-2; 9 nucleotides agree with TRBD1. The V gene end was trimmed by 5 bases and the J gene end by 7 bases; junction bases not matched to a gene: 9. Germline CDR1 SGHTS, CDR2 YDEGEE. CDR3 length: 14 residues. CDR3 in DNA: TGTGCCAGCAGGAGTCGACAGGGGGTAGGTGGCTACACCTTC. The encoded protein is CASRSRQGVGGYTF.

This clone was seen just once. J is TRBJ1-2 and V is TRBV28; D is perhaps TRBD1 (6 bases). The CDR3 runs to 14 residues. With 5 bases removed from V and 5 bases from J, the gap between germline ends came to 15 bases. Germline V CDR1 and CDR2: MDHEN, SYDVKM. As DNA, the CDR3 is TGTGCCAGCAGTCCTGGGGGGGCTGGGTATGGCTACACCTTC. Its translation: CASSPGGAGYGYTF.

This clone was counted only a few times. The genes are TRBV7-3 and TRBJ1-1; weak D call: TRBD1 (6 bases). The CDR3 has 15 amino acids. Trimming cost V 5 bases and J 2 bases, with 15 bases left between them. Germline assignment: CDR1 SGHTA and CDR2 FQGTGA. CDR3 DNA: TGTGCCAGCAGCCTCGGTGGGGGGGCAAACACTGAAGCTTTCTTT. Protein: CASSLGGGANTEAFF. The entire variable domain, with the rest obtained from reference TRBV7-3 and TRBJ1-1, is as follows: GAGVSQTPSNKVTEKGKYVELRCDPISGHTALYWYRQSLGQGPEFLIYFQGTGAADDSGLPNDRFFAVRPEGSVSTLKIQRTERGDSAVYLCASSLGGGANTEAFFGQGTRLTVV.

The gene calls are TRBV6-2 or TRBV6-3 and TRBJ1-1; D unresolved. The CDR3 has 14 amino acids. Trimming pared 5 bases from V and 1 base from J, leaving 11 bases between. The germline gives CDR1 MNHEY, CDR2 SVGEGT. DNA of the CDR3: TGTGCCAGCAGTCCGATTTCAGAGAACACTGAAGCTTTCTTT. Translation: CASSPISENTEAFF.

This chain connects TRBV5-1 to TRBJ2-7; D possibly corresponds to TRBD1 (6 bases). V gave up 0 bases and J gave up 6 bases, with 10 bases separating them. Germline-derived CDR1 and CDR2 are SGHRS and YFSETQ. This CDR3 comprises 13 residues. CDR3 sequence: CASSLGGGAEQYF. CDR3 in DNA: TGCGCCAGCAGCTTGGGAGGGGGTGCCGAGCAGTACTTC.

This chain connects TRBV11-3 to TRBJ2-7; 9 bases match TRBD2. CDR1 is SGHNT and CDR2 is YENEEA in the germline V gene. The CDR3 covers 15 residues. J gave up 4 bases and V 1 base, and 5 bases lay outside the gene matches. Here the CDR3 reads CASSLGAGGPYEQYF. Written as DNA, the CDR3 is TGTGCCAGCAGCTTAGGGGCGGGAGGGCCGTACGAGCAGTACTTC. The whole variable domain, remainder taken from reference TRBV11-3 and TRBJ2-7, is EAGVVQSPRYKIIEKKQPVAFWCNPISGHNTLYWYLQNLGQGPELLIRYENEEAVDDSQLPKDRFSAERLKGVDSTLKIQPAELGDSAVYLCASSLGAGGPYEQYFGPGTRLTVT.

V and J are TRBV7-9 and TRBJ2-7; 8 nucleotides align to TRBD2. The CDR3 is made up of 14 amino acids. V was clipped by 6 bases and J by 6 bases; unmatched bases: 10. Per germline, CDR1 SEHNR and CDR2 FQNEAQ (reference sequence). CDR3 sequence: CASRPVSGSSEQYF. In DNA form, the CDR3 reads TGTGCCAGCAGGCCCGTAAGCGGGAGTAGCGAGCAGTACTTC.

CDR3 region: CASRGLAGVFEQFF. For the CDR3, the DNA is TGTGCCAGCAGGGGACTAGCGGGAGTCTTTGAGCAGTTCTTC. The chain uses TRBV2 and TRBJ2-1; 14 bases match TRBD2. V dropped 6 bases and J dropped 9; count of bases not matched to a gene: 4. Germline CDR1 and CDR2: SNHLY and FYNNEI. This CDR3 has 14 amino acids.

This chain uses TRBV28 with TRBJ2-7, with D possibly being TRBD1 (6 bases). The CDR3 extends over 16 amino acids. CDR1 and CDR2 (germline): MDHEN, SYDVKM. V was trimmed by 4 bases and J by 3 bases, leaving 19 bases between them. The CDR3 bases are TGTGCCAGCAGTTCCCTGTGGCAGGGGATTGACTACGAGCAGTACTTC. Translation: CASSSLWQGIDYEQYF.

The chain couples TRBV12-3 or TRBV12-4 to TRBJ2-7; TRBD2 agrees at 7 bases. V was pared by 5 bases and J by 7 bases, with 5 bases of the junction left unmatched. The CDR3 is made up of 12 amino acids. The CDR3 nucleotides read TGTGCCAGCAGTCCAATTAGCGGGGAGCAGTACTTC. Protein sequence: CASSPISGEQYF.

The chain couples TRBV7-9 to TRBJ2-1; 8 nucleotides line up with TRBD2. The CDR3 has 14 amino acids. The trim removed 6 bases at V and 5 bases at J, leaving 6 bases unmatched. Per germline, CDR1 SEHNR and CDR2 FQNEAQ (reference sequence). The chain's CDR3 is CASSSGTSHNEQFF. CDR3 nucleotide sequence: TGTGCCAGCAGTAGCGGGACGTCTCACAATGAGCAGTTCTTC.

This clone was seen just once. The gene calls are TRBV19 and TRBJ1-5; no firm D call. Germline lookup yields CDR1 LNHDA and CDR2 SQIVND (reference sequence). Trimming cost V 10 bases and J 6 bases, with 25 bases left between them. The CDR3 extends over 16 amino acids. The CDR3 loop is CATKPRGGRFGQPQHF. As DNA, the CDR3 is TGTGCCACCAAACCCCGGGGAGGTAGGTTTGGTCAGCCCCAGCATTTT.

The chain joins TRBV2 to TRBJ1-1; D not resolved. The germline CDR1 and CDR2 sequences are SNHLY and FYNNEI. The CDR3 consists of 13 residues. V lost 10 bases and J 3 bases, leaving 15 bases between the germline ends. The CDR3 loop is CATLALRDTEAFF. The CDR3, as DNA: TGTGCCACCTTGGCTCTACGGGACACTGAAGCTTTCTTT.

The CDR3 region is CASSLGGATDTQYF. DNA of the CDR3: TGTGCCAGCAGCTTAGGGGGGGCGACAGATACGCAGTATTTT. The gene calls are TRBV7-3 and TRBJ2-3; D may be TRBD2 (7 bases). Per the germline V gene, CDR1 is SGHTA and CDR2 is FQGTGA. Trimming took off 2 bases at V and 3 bases at J, with 9 bases between the two ends. The CDR3 extends over 14 amino acids.

This clone was seen a few times. V is TRBV5-1 and J is TRBJ1-1; 8 nucleotides align to TRBD1. V shed 0 bases, J shed 2 bases, and the junction held 6 bases outside the gene matches. The length of the CDR3 is 16 residues. Germline V lookup: CDR1 SGHRS, CDR2 YFSETQ. The CDR3 spells CASSLGAGGRNTEAFF. Written as DNA, the CDR3 is TGCGCCAGCAGCTTGGGAGCAGGGGGCCGCAACACTGAAGCTTTCTTT.

The sample holds many counts of this clone. V is TRBV6-2 or TRBV6-3 and J is TRBJ1-1; 8 positions match TRBD1. CDR3 size: 16 residues. The V gene's germline CDR1 is MNHEY and CDR2 SVGEGT. With V trimmed by 2 bases and J by 5 bases, 10 bases remained unmatched. The CDR3 protein is CASSYHLDRGWTEAFF. The CDR3 nucleotides are TGTGCCAGCAGTTACCACTTAGACAGGGGTTGGACTGAAGCTTTCTTT.

The V and J genes are TRBV5-6 and TRBJ1-1; a weak D match, TRBD1 (5 bases). The CDR3 covers 13 residues. Deletions cut 4 bases from V and 11 bases from J, with 18 bases between. Germline V gene lookup returns CDR1 SGHDT and CDR2 YYEEEE. The CDR3 DNA reads TGTGCCAGCAGCGTAAAGGGGCCTCTGGCGGCTTTCTTT. Its protein product is CASSVKGPLAAFF.

A word on this clone: Compared with germline, one end of the junction differs, possibly owing to a read error. The sample has other DNA sequences that encode this CDR3 too. The chain has TRBV19 and TRBJ2-7; 9 nucleotides match TRBD2. CDR1 LNHDA and CDR2 SQIVND come from the germline V gene (reference sequence). This CDR3 is 16 amino acids long. The CDR3 is CASSVNPLAGSGEQYF. The CDR3 DNA reads TGTGCCAGTAGTGTAAACCCTCTAGCGGGATCCGGAGAGCAGTATTTC.

The chain carries TRBV5-6 and TRBJ1-5; a weak D match, TRBD1 (5 bases). The CDR3 spans 15 residues. Germline lookup yields CDR1 SGHDT and CDR2 YYEEEE. Trimming took off 0 bases at V and 6 bases at J, with 13 bases between the two ends. Here the CDR3 reads CASSLAGPRSQPQHF. The CDR3 DNA reads as TGTGCCAGCAGCTTGGCAGGGCCCCGCTCTCAGCCCCAGCATTTT. Complete variable domain (other parts from reference TRBV5-6 and TRBJ1-5): DAGVTQSPTHLIKTRGQQVTLRCSPKSGHDTVSWYQQALGQGPQFIFQYYEEEERQRGNFPDRFSGHQFPNYSSELNVNALLLGDSALYLCASSLAGPRSQPQHFGDGTRLSIL.

The chain employs TRBV27 and TRBJ2-3; TRBD1 matches 7 bases. CDR1 and CDR2 from the germline V gene are MNHEY and SMNVEV (reference sequence). This CDR3 contains 16 residues. V shed 1 base, J shed 10 bases, and the junction held 14 bases outside the gene matches. The CDR3 DNA reads TGTGCCAGCAGTTTATTCGGACAGGAACCCTCTCTGCCGCAGTATTTT. The encoded protein is CASSLFGQEPSLPQYF.